These T cell receptor beta chains were read from a single sample in a study of CXCR3-negative and CXCR3-positive naive CD8 T cells. Using the 5' RACE reads, TCRdb records one entry per CDR3 protein without DNA. This sample's clone table lists 150,000 or so distinct CDR3 sequences. The sequencing sample was made of naive CXCR3+ CD8+ T cells from blood. The receptors were sampled from a human donor in good health. Some clones in this sample may be carry-over from other donors' samples. Each CDR3 is given with its conserved first and last residue. The order of the fields is CDR3 protein, V gene, J gene.

CDR3 protein: CSVEGLQTDTDTQYF
V gene: TRBV29-1
J gene: TRBJ2-3

CDR3 protein: CASSEYSAGDTQYF
V gene: TRBV6-1
J gene: TRBJ2-3

CDR3 protein: CASRNQGGDEQYF
V gene: TRBV28
J gene: TRBJ2-7

CDR3 protein: CSAMTDWNTGELFF
V gene: TRBV20-1
J gene: TRBJ2-2

CDR3 protein: CSVVLWGRIDEQYF
V gene: TRBV29-1
J gene: TRBJ2-7

CDR3 protein: CASSGRTEQYF
V gene: TRBV21-1
J gene: TRBJ2-7

CDR3 protein: CASSQVPGQGAYEQYF
V gene: TRBV14
J gene: TRBJ2-7

CDR3 protein: CASSLGVNEQFF
V gene: TRBV11-2
J gene: TRBJ2-1

CDR3 protein: CASSAVAGGRSDTQYF
V gene: TRBV6-5
J gene: TRBJ2-3

CDR3 protein: CASRFTLDGRNTEAFF
V gene: TRBV6-6
J gene: TRBJ1-1

CDR3 protein: CSVEGLAGVNEQFF
V gene: TRBV29-1
J gene: TRBJ2-1

CDR3 protein: CASSSIQGAGELFF
V gene: TRBV7-2
J gene: TRBJ2-2

CDR3 protein: CSVDEGLWVQETQYF
V gene: TRBV29-1
J gene: TRBJ2-5

CDR3 protein: CSVEDLPVRAGTDTQYF
V gene: TRBV29-1
J gene: TRBJ2-3

CDR3 protein: CSARQWGATEAFF
V gene: TRBV20-1
J gene: TRBJ1-1

CDR3 protein: CASSPGETQYF
V gene: TRBV6-2/TRBV6-3
J gene: TRBJ2-5

CDR3 protein: CASSFPAGSGGTDTQYF
V gene: TRBV7-8
J gene: TRBJ2-3

CDR3 protein: CASSSEGSGGRGKTQYF
V gene: TRBV7-8
J gene: TRBJ2-5

CDR3 protein: CASSQVPYNEQFF
V gene: TRBV14
J gene: TRBJ2-1

CDR3 protein: CASRTTGTEAFF
V gene: TRBV28
J gene: TRBJ1-1

CDR3 protein: CASSPRIGTSAYEQYF
V gene: TRBV13
J gene: TRBJ2-7

CDR3 protein: CASSYSQGADDNQPQHF
V gene: TRBV6-5
J gene: TRBJ1-5

CDR3 protein: CAWGWGATEAFF
V gene: TRBV30
J gene: TRBJ1-1

CDR3 protein: CASSPTLGGLNEQFF
V gene: TRBV7-2
J gene: TRBJ2-1

CDR3 protein: CSVQAQGTQHF
V gene: TRBV29-1
J gene: TRBJ1-5

CDR3 protein: CASSASGGPDTQYF
V gene: TRBV6-4
J gene: TRBJ2-3

CDR3 protein: CASSPPNQPQHF
V gene: TRBV12-3/TRBV12-4
J gene: TRBJ1-5

CDR3 protein: CASSLVDSGRAHEQYF
V gene: TRBV7-9
J gene: TRBJ2-7

CDR3 protein: CASSQAMSYEQYF
V gene: TRBV3-1
J gene: TRBJ2-7

CDR3 protein: CASSYGTGSYNEQFF
V gene: TRBV6-6
J gene: TRBJ2-1

CDR3 protein: CSPALGQGDHQPQHF
V gene: TRBV29-1
J gene: TRBJ1-5

CDR3 protein: CASSAGTGAPYEQYF
V gene: TRBV6-5
J gene: TRBJ2-7

CDR3 protein: CASSEDRGGAYEQYF
V gene: TRBV6-1
J gene: TRBJ2-7

CDR3 protein: CASGLTSGGANEQFF
V gene: TRBV6-5
J gene: TRBJ2-1

CDR3 protein: CASSEGVSGNTIYF
V gene: TRBV5-1
J gene: TRBJ1-3

CDR3 protein: CASSLDRLNTEAFF
V gene: TRBV7-9
J gene: TRBJ1-1

CDR3 protein: CASSKGGAEAFF
V gene: TRBV27
J gene: TRBJ1-1

CDR3 protein: CASSYGGGPISYEQYF
V gene: TRBV6-2/TRBV6-3
J gene: TRBJ2-7

CDR3 protein: CASSPLAKRNNEQFF
V gene: TRBV7-9
J gene: TRBJ2-1

CDR3 protein: CATSRGDRDVDTQYF
V gene: TRBV15
J gene: TRBJ2-3

CDR3 protein: CASSSGREVAETQYF
V gene: TRBV12-3/TRBV12-4
J gene: TRBJ2-5

CDR3 protein: CSVTGGYTDTQYF
V gene: TRBV29-1
J gene: TRBJ2-3

CDR3 protein: CVSSSRDMSYEQYF
V gene: TRBV5-1
J gene: TRBJ2-7

CDR3 protein: CSVEDTGTTGELFF
V gene: TRBV29-1
J gene: TRBJ2-2

CDR3 protein: CASSPLANGELFF
V gene: TRBV7-9
J gene: TRBJ2-2

CDR3 protein: CSVEGSGRAQETQYF
V gene: TRBV29-1
J gene: TRBJ2-5

CDR3 protein: CASSTGTGRGYTF
V gene: TRBV19
J gene: TRBJ1-2

CDR3 protein: CASSYSGTTRNSNQPQHF
V gene: TRBV6-5
J gene: TRBJ1-5

CDR3 protein: CASSLSAGAPGELFF
V gene: TRBV7-2
J gene: TRBJ2-2

CDR3 protein: CSARVQREGIDTQYF
V gene: TRBV20-1
J gene: TRBJ2-3

CDR3 protein: CSARDSRGGNYGYTF
V gene: TRBV20-1
J gene: TRBJ1-2

CDR3 protein: CSVEGDSFYEQYF
V gene: TRBV29-1
J gene: TRBJ2-7

CDR3 protein: CASSLSNRDPWLGYTF
V gene: TRBV25-1
J gene: TRBJ1-2

CDR3 protein: CASSPTLGTEAFF
V gene: TRBV19
J gene: TRBJ1-1

CDR3 protein: CASSFRGNGNEQFF
V gene: TRBV12-3/TRBV12-4
J gene: TRBJ2-1

CDR3 protein: CASSFGLAGVNEQFF
V gene: TRBV7-2
J gene: TRBJ2-1

CDR3 protein: CASSSRDKHYEQYF
V gene: TRBV28
J gene: TRBJ2-7

CDR3 protein: CASSLELTGTSLEEQYF
V gene: TRBV7-9
J gene: TRBJ2-7

CDR3 protein: CASSYASLAGDTQYF
V gene: TRBV7-9
J gene: TRBJ2-3